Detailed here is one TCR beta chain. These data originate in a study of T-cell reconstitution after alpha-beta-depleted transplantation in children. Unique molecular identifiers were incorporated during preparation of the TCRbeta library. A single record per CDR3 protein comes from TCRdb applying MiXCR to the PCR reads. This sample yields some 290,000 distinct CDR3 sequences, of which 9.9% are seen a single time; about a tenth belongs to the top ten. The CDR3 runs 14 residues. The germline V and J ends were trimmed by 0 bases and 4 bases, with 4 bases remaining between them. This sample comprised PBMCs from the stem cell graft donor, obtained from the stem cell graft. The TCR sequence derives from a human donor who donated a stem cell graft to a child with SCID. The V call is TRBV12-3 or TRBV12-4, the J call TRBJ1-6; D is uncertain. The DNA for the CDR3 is TGTGCCAGCAGTTTAGCAGGTTATAATTCACCCCTCCACTTT. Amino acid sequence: CASSLAGYNSPLHF.